The T cell receptor (beta chain) described here comes from a study of beta chain features in type 1 diabetes (dated by TCRdb to the late 2010s). A note on the overall study: Mean age, gender distribution, total cell number and subset yield were not different between patients and healthy donors. Regulatory and stem cell-like memory subsets were isolated from only 8 patients and roughly 8 healthy donors, whereas naive and central memory subsets came from all 30 or so donors. Across all samples, about 110 million sorted cells were examined, and cell number per subset correlated strongly with RNA yield. In the study, TCRB repertoires of sorted circulating CD4+ T cell subsets from recently diagnosed type 1 diabetes patients were compared with those of matched healthy donors. Overall results and qualifications from the work: At VDJ recombination sites, type 1 diabetes patients had fewer insertions and more deleted nucleotides, which implies abnormalities in thymic rearrangement. The naive, central memory and regulatory TCRB repertoires appeared to resemble one another more closely among patients than among healthy donors. In all four CD4+ subsets, TCRB CDR3 length was moderately but significantly shorter in type 1 diabetes patients. PCR may preferentially amplify shorter templates, but because patient and control samples were amplified and corrected together, any resulting skew would affect both groups equally. Because cDNA was sequenced instead of genomic DNA, activated cells with high expression could be over-represented, although the groups did not differ in activation or CD3 levels. Because small numbers of individuals were included in the HLA sub-analyses, any influence of HLA type on TCRB rearrangement was left unresolved.

CDR1 and CDR2 were assigned from the germline V gene (reference sequence) as MNHEY and SMNVEV. Trimming takes 3 bases from V and 0 bases from J, and the germline ends sit 9 bases apart. The CDR3 runs 16 amino acids, cysteine and phenylalanine included. Only the CDR3 DNA stays, 48 bases, in frame from base 1. From each donor, a single peripheral blood sample of approximately 110 mL on average was drawn into heparinised tubes. A BD FACSAria II was used to sort naive, central memory, regulatory and stem cell-like memory CD4+ T cells with a panel that included CD45RO, CCR7, CD25, CD127, CD95 and CD27. All sorted populations exceeded 98% purity. PBMCs were isolated right away by Lymphoprep density gradient centrifugation and were stained directly, without culture. So that batch effects would be minimized, each experiment stained and sorted samples in pairs, pairing one healthy donor with one patient. The entire amount of isolated RNA was reverse transcribed using the High Capacity cDNA Reverse Transcription Kit, so the sequenced TCRB transcripts were expressed ones. Naive, central memory and regulatory T cell samples underwent deep immunoSEQ sequencing, averaging approximately 3.5 million total reads per sample. After sorted cells were lysed in RLT buffer, RNA was extracted with DNase-treated RNeasy Micro or Mini kits, with the choice depending on cell number. Each cell subset was processed on its own to prevent cross-contamination, while patient and healthy donor samples were processed together. The immunoSEQ multiplex PCR was used to amplify TCRB sequences from cDNA, generating 87-bp fragments that spanned the CDR3 region. The amplicons were sequenced using the Illumina HiSeq platform. The original methods were these. PCR bias was corrected computationally using synthetic template baselines, and reads within Hamming distance 2 were collapsed, with unmergeable singletons discarded. By aligning reads against IMGT, V, D and J genes, CDR3 length, and insertions or deletions at six rearrangement sites were assigned. Within each subset, clonotype counts were normalized to sorted cell number, and only after that were true diversity and Gini coefficients computed with the tcR R package. Repertoire sharing was quantified using the overlap coefficient calculated on TCRB nucleotide sequences. Out-of-frame TCRB sequences from naive cells were analyzed to stand in for the pre-selection repertoire. TCRdb took this table from immuneACCESS and kept in-frame rearrangements with V and J called. Such tables lack part of the clones; where checked against another copy, unresolved V genes explain under half of the gap, and the rest is unexplained. V and J calls and clone size come straight from that table; D and trimming were deduced from the DNA. The sample data list hundreds of thousands of clones, and over 10% of these were observed just once. The ten largest clones capture approximately 0.05% of the sample.

This clone was counted only a few times. Its antigen is still unknown. Qualities for individual bases were not recorded, and no much larger clone is one base off. This clonotype originated in a woman younger than 35 in good health. The sample taken for sequencing was naive CD4+ T cells from blood. The cell subset or site label of this sample denotes: true naive CD4+ T cells. The sequence joins TRBV27 to TRBJ2-6; there is no confident call for the D gene. Here is the DNA: TGTGCCAGCAGTTTGACCAAGATCTCTGGGGCCAACGTCCTGACTTTC. It codes for CASSLTKISGANVLTF. Reference TRBV27 and TRBJ2-6 genes cover what lies past the CDR3, so the full variable domain is EAQVTQNPRYLITVTGKKLTVTCSQNMNHEYMSWYRQDPGLGLRQIYYSMNVEVTDKGDVPEGYKVSRKEKRNFPLILESPSPNQTSLYFCASSLTKISGANVLTFGAGSRLTVL.